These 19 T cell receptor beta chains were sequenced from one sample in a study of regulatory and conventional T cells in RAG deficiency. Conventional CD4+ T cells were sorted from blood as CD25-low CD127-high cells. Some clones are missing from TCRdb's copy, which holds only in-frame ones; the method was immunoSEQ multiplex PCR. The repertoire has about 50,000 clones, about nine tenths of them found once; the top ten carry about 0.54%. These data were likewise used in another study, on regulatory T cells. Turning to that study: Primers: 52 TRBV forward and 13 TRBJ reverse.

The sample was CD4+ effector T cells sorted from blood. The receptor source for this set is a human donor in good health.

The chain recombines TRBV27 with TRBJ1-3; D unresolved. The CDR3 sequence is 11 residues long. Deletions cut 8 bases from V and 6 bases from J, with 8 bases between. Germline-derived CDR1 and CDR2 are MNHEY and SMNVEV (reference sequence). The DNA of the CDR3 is TGTGCCAGCGCCCAGGCAAACACCATATATTTT. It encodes CASAQANTIYF.

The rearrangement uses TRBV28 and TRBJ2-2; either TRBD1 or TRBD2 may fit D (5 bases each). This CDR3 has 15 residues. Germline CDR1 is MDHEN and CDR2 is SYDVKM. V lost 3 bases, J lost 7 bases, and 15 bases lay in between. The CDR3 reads CASSLSGGRFGELFF. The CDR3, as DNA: TGTGCCAGCAGTTTGAGTGGGGGACGTTTCGGGGAGCTGTTTTTT.

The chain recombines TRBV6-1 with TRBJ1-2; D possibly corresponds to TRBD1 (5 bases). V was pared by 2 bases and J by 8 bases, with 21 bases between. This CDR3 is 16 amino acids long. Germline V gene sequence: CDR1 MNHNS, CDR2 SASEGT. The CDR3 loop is CASSEIVSTASGGYTF. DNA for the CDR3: TGTGCCAGCAGTGAAATTGTGTCGACAGCGAGTGGAGGCTACACCTTC.

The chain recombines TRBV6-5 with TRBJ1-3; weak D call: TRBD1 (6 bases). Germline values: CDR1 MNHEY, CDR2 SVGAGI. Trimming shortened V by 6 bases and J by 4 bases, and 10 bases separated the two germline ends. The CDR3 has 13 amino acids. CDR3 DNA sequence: TGTGCCAGCAGGACAGGAGGAGGAAACACCATATATTTT. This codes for CASRTGGGNTIYF.

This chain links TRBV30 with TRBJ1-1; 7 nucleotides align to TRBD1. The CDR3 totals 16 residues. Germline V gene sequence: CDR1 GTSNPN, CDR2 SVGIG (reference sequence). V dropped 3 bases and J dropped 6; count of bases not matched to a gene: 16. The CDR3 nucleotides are TGTGCCTGGAGGCCAAGCCTCAGGGGGTTTGGGGCTGAAGCTTTCTTT. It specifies CAWRPSLRGFGAEAFF.

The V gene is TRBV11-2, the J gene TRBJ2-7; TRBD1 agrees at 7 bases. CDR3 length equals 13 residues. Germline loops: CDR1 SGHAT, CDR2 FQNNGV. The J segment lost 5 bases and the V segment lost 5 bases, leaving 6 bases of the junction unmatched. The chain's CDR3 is CASSLLGGHEQYF. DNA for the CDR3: TGTGCCAGCAGCCTACTAGGGGGCCACGAGCAGTACTTC.

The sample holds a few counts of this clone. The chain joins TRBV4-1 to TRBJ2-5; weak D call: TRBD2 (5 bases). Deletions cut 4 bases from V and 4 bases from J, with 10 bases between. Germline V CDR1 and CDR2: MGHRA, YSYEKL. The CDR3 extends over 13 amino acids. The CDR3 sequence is CASSRGGLETQYF. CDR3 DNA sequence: TGCGCCAGCAGCCGCGGCGGGTTAGAGACCCAGTACTTC.

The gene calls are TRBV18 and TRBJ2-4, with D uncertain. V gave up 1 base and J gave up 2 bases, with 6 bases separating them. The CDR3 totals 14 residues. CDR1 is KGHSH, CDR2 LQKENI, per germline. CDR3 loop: CASSPQASKNIQYF. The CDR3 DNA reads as TGTGCCAGCTCACCACAGGCCTCCAAAAACATTCAGTACTTC.

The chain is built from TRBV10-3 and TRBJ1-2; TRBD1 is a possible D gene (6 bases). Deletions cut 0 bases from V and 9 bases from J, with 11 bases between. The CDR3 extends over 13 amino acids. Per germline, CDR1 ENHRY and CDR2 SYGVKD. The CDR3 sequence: CAISESTGGRYTF. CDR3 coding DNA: TGTGCCATCAGTGAGTCGACAGGAGGCCGCTACACCTTC.

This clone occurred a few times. CDR3 protein: CATCTQEGTEAFF. Here the CDR3 DNA reads TGTGCCACCTGTACTCAAGAGGGCACTGAAGCTTTCTTT. The chain combines TRBV15 with TRBJ1-1; no firm D call. The CDR3 runs 13 residues. The germline V gene encodes CDR1 LNHNV and CDR2 YYDKDF (reference sequence). V was trimmed by 8 bases and J by 4 bases, leaving 14 bases between them. The whole variable domain, filled in from reference TRBV15 and TRBJ1-1, reads DAMVIQNPRYQVTQFGKPVTLSCSQTLNHNVMYWYQQKSSQAPKLLFHYYDKDFNNEADTPDNFQSRRPNTSFCFLDIRSPGLGDTAMYLCATCTQEGTEAFFGQGTRLTVV.

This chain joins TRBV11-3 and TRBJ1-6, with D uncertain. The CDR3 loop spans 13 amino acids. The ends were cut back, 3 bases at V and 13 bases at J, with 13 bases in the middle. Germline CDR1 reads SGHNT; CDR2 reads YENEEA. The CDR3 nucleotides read TGTGCCAGCAGCTTGACCCATGGTAGGCCCCTCCACTTT. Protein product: CASSLTHGRPLHF.

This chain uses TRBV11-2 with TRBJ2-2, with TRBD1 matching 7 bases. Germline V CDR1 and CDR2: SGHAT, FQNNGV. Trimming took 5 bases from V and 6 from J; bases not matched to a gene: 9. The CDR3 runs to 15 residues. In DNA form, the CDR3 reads TGTGCCAGCAGCATAATCACAGGGGTACCCGGGGAGCTGTTTTTT. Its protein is CASSIITGVPGELFF.

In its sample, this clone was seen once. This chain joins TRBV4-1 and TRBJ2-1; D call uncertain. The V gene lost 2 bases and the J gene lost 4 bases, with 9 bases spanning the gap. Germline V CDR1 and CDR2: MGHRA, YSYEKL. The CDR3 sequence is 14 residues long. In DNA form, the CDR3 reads TGCGCCAGCAGCCAAACCCGGGTATACAATGAGCAGTTCTTC. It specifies CASSQTRVYNEQFF.

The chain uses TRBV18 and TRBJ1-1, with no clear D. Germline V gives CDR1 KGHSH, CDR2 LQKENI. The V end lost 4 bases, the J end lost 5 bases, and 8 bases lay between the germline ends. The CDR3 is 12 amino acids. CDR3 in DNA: TGTGCCAGCTCACGGACTGGGACTGAAGCTTTCTTT. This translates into CASSRTGTEAFF.

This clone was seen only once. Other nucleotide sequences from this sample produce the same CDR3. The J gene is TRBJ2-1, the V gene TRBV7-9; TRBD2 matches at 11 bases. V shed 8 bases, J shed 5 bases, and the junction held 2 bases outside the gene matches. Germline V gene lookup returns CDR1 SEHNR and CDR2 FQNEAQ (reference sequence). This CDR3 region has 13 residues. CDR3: CASGLAGNNEQFF. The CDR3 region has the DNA TGTGCCAGCGGACTAGCGGGTAACAATGAGCAGTTCTTC. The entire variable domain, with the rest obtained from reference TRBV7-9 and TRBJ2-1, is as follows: DTGVSQNPRHKITKRGQNVTFRCDPISEHNRLYWYRQTLGQGPEFLTYFQNEAQLEKSRLLSDRFSAERPKGSFSTLEIQRTEQGDSAMYLCASGLAGNNEQFFGPGTRLTVL.

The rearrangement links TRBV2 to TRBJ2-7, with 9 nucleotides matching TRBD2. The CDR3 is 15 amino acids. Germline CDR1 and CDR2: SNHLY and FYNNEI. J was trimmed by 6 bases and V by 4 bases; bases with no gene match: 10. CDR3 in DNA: TGTGCCAGCAGTGTCGGGGCGGGGGGGGTCCCCGAGCAGTACTTC. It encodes CASSVGAGGVPEQYF.

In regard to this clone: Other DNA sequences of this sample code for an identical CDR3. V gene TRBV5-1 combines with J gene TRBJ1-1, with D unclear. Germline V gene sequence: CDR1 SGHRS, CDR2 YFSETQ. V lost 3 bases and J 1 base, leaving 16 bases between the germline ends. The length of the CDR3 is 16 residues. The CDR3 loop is CASSSDPGSGNTEAFF. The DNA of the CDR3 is TGCGCCAGCAGCTCCGACCCGGGTTCAGGGAACACTGAAGCTTTCTTT.

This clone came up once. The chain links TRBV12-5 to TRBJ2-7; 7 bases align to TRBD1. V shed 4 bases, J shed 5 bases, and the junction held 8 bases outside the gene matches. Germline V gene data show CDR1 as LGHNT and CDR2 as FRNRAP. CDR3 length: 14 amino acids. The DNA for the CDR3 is TGTGCTAGTGGTTCCCGAACAGGGGACCACGAGCAGTACTTC. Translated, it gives CASGSRTGDHEQYF.

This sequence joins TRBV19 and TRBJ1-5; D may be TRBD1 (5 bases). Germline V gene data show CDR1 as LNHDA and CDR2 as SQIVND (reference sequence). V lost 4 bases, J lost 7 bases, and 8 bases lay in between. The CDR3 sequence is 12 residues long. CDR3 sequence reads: CASSTGRQPQHF. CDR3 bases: TGTGCCAGTAGTACAGGGAGGCAGCCCCAGCATTTT.